The 9 T cell receptor beta chains below were found in one sample sequenced in a study of metastatic and nonmetastatic thyroid tumors. No treatment had been given to any patient before thyroid surgery. MiXCR was used by TCRdb to re-call the PCR reads. The sample contains some 23,000 clones, about 12% of which appear only once. Sequencing was performed on blood. Source of these receptors: a female donor with papillary thyroid cancer or a benign thyroid nodule (not recorded which). Some clones in this sample may be carry-over from other donors' samples.

The chain couples TRBV5-1 to TRBJ2-3, with TRBD2 as a possible D gene (6 bases). The CDR3 sequence is 16 residues long. Germline CDR1 is SGHRS and CDR2 is YFSETQ. Trimming left V 3 bases short and J 4 bases short, with 18 bases between. The DNA of the CDR3 is TGCGCCAGCAGCTCCCCTAGCGTGGGGCCGGCAGATACGCAGTATTTT. It encodes CASSSPSVGPADTQYF. Full variable domain (rest looked up from reference TRBV5-1 and TRBJ2-3): KAGVTQTPRYLIKTRGQQVTLSCSPISGHRSVSWYQQTPGQGLQFLFEYFSETQRNKGNFPGRFSGRQFSNSRSEMNVSTLELGDSALYLCASSSPSVGPADTQYFGPGTRLTVL.

By sample fraction, this clone is medium-sized. This chain connects TRBV6-2 or TRBV6-3 to TRBJ1-2, with 8 bases identical to TRBD1. Per germline, CDR1 MNHEY and CDR2 SVGEGT. Germline trimming cut 7 bases from V and 4 bases from J; bases unmatched to any gene: 5. The CDR3 has 13 residues. The CDR3 loop is CASTKGTGYGYTF. The CDR3, as DNA: TGTGCCAGCACTAAAGGGACAGGCTATGGCTACACCTTC.

This clone was observed a handful of times. Since a much larger clone is just one base distant, this may be a read error. The gene calls are TRBV9 and TRBJ2-1, with D perhaps TRBD2 (6 bases). The V gene's germline CDR1 is SGDLS and CDR2 YYNGEE. The CDR3 runs 17 residues. CDR3 DNA sequence: TGTGCCAACAGCGTAGATGACGGGAGAGGCTCCTACAATGAGCAGTTCTTC. This gives the protein CANSVDDGRGSYNEQFF.

This clone was seen at least ten times. This chain links TRBV18 with TRBJ2-7; TRBD2 aligns across 11 bases. CDR1 is KGHSH and CDR2 is LQKENI in the germline V gene. The CDR3 is made up of 16 amino acids. The ends lost 6 bases at V and 2 bases at J; junction bases unmatched: 9. In nucleotides, the CDR3 is TGTGCCAGCTCGCCGCAAACTAGCGGGGGAACCTACGAGCAGTACTTC. It codes for CASSPQTSGGTYEQYF.

Comment on this clone: At one of its ends the junction is not consistent with the germline gene, which may arise from a read error. The chain combines TRBV7-3 with TRBJ2-7; TRBD1 is a possible D gene (5 bases). The CDR3 has 15 amino acids. CDR1 SGHTA and CDR2 FQGTGA come from the germline V gene. Written as DNA, the CDR3 is TGCGCCAGCAGCTTAATGGCAGGGAATCCCTACGAGCAGTACTTC. This encodes CASSLMAGNPYEQYF.

This clone was seen ten or more times. CDR3: CASSYPPADEQYF. CDR3 DNA sequence: TGTGCCAGCAGTTACCCGCCCGCGGACGAGCAGTACTTC. The gene calls are TRBV6-5 and TRBJ2-7; no clear D gene. Between the trimmed V and J ends, which lost 2 bases and 5 bases, there was a span of 10 bases. The CDR3 has 13 residues. CDR1 MNHEY and CDR2 SVGAGI come from the germline V gene.

This clone was detected many times. This chain connects TRBV19 to TRBJ1-4; 7 nucleotides match TRBD1. The CDR3 loop spans 15 amino acids. Germline lookup yields CDR1 LNHDA and CDR2 SQIVND (reference sequence). V was pared by 9 bases and J by 6 bases, with 13 bases of the junction left unmatched. In DNA form, the CDR3 reads TGTGCCAGCCCCCGGCCGGGACAGATCTATGAAAAACTGTTTTTT. Translating gives CASPRPGQIYEKLFF.

The sample holds many counts of this clone. The chain combines TRBV4-1 with TRBJ1-2; TRBD1 is a possible D gene (5 bases). Trimming shortened V by 2 bases and J by 4 bases, and 20 bases separated the two germline ends. The CDR3 runs to 17 residues. CDR1 and CDR2 (germline): MGHRA, YSYEKL. This CDR3 is CASSQFYSGQGGYGYTF. CDR3 in DNA: TGCGCCAGCAGCCAATTTTACTCTGGCCAGGGCGGCTATGGCTACACCTTC.

In its sample, this clone was seen many times. This chain connects TRBV19 to TRBJ2-1, with 16 bases aligning to TRBD2. Germline V gene lookup returns CDR1 LNHDA and CDR2 SQIVND (reference sequence). V was clipped by 6 bases and J by 0 bases; unmatched bases: 8. The CDR3 runs to 19 residues. The CDR3 DNA follows: TGTGCCAGTAGCCGGGGACTAGCGGGAGGGCTAAGCTCCTACAATGAGCAGTTCTTC. Translation: CASSRGLAGGLSSYNEQFF.